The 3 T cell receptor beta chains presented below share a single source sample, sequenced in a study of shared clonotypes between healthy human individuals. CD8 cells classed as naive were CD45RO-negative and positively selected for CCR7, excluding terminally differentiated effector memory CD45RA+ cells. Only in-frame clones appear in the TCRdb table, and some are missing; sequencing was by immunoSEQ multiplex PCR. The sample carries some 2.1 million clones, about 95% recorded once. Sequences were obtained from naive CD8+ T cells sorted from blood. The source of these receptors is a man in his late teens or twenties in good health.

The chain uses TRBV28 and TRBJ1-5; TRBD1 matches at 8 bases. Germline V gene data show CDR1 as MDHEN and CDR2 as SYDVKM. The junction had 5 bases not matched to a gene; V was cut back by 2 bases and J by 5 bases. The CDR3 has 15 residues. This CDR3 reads CASSLGPGGDQPQHF. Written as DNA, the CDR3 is TGTGCCAGCAGTTTAGGGCCAGGGGGCGATCAGCCCCAGCATTTT.

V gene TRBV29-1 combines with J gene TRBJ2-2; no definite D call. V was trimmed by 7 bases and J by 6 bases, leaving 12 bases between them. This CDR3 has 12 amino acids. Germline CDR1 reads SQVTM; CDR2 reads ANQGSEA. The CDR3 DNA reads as TGCAGCGCCACCAATGGGGCCGGGGAGCTGTTTTTT. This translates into CSATNGAGELFF.

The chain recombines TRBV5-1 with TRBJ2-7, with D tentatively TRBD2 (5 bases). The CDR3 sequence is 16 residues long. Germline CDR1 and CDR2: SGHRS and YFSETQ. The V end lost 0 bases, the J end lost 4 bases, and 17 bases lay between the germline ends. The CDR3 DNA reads TGCGCCAGCAGCTTGGGGTCGGTCGGGGTGAGGTACGAGCAGTACTTC. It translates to CASSLGSVGVRYEQYF.